Following are 20 T cell receptor beta chains from one sample sequenced in a study of CD8 T cells in ankylosing spondylitis. Study-wide results and limits: A motif in TCR beta, a set of eight or nine highly homologous variants, appeared characteristic of ankylosing spondylitis blood.

Their target antigens are unknown. TCRdb processed the 5' RACE reads anew with MiXCR; each CDR3 protein has one entry. The sample holds more than 250,000 distinct CDR3 sequences; 6.5% to 10% are singletons and the top ten take more than 14%. The sample was blood, either unsorted or a sorted T cell fraction (not recorded which). These TCRs come from a male donor with ankylosing spondylitis.

CDR3 amino acids: CASSLMRGREQFF. The CDR3 DNA sequence: TGCGCCAGCAGCTTGATGCGGGGGCGGGAGCAGTTCTTC. The rearrangement uses TRBV5-1 and TRBJ2-1, with D maybe TRBD2 (7 bases). The CDR3 covers 13 residues. The germline CDR1 and CDR2 sequences are SGHRS and YFSETQ. Trimming left V 1 base short and J 10 bases short, with 12 bases between.

This clonotype has a count of ten or more. This sequence joins TRBV12-3 or TRBV12-4 and TRBJ2-2; 9 nucleotides align to TRBD2. The CDR3 spans 15 residues. Trimming at V came to 6 bases and at J to 5 bases, leaving 7 bases not matched to a gene. The CDR3 here is CASRGGTSQTGELFF. CDR3 bases: TGTGCCAGCAGGGGGGGGACTAGCCAAACCGGGGAGCTGTTTTTT.

This clonotype was observed a few times. The chain links TRBV20-1 to TRBJ2-1; the match to TRBD1 covers 9 bases. This CDR3 spans 15 amino acids. Germline values: CDR1 DFQATT, CDR2 SNEGSKA (reference sequence). J was trimmed by 6 bases and V by 1 base; bases with no gene match: 7. CDR3: CSARAGTGFLNEQFF. Here the CDR3 DNA reads TGCAGTGCTAGAGCCGGGACAGGGTTTCTCAATGAGCAGTTCTTC.

The V call is TRBV20-1, the J call TRBJ2-7; D might be TRBD1 or TRBD2, each matching 5 bases. The CDR3 length is 14 residues. With 5 bases removed from V and 3 bases from J, the gap between germline ends came to 17 bases. Germline V CDR1 and CDR2: DFQATT, SNEGSKA (reference sequence). Here the CDR3 reads CSAPGPTFYYEQYF. The CDR3 DNA reads as TGCAGTGCTCCGGGACCGACATTTTACTACGAGCAGTACTTC.

This clonotype has more than one count but fewer than ten. This rearrangement joins TRBV19 to TRBJ2-7; 8 bases are shared with TRBD1. Trimming took 4 bases from V and 2 from J; bases not matched to a gene: 1. Germline CDR1 is LNHDA and CDR2 is SQIVND (reference sequence). The length of the CDR3 is 13 residues. DNA for the CDR3: TGTGCCAGTAGTAAGGACAGGGCCTACGAGCAGTACTTC. It specifies CASSKDRAYEQYF.

This clonotype was detected many times. The gene calls are TRBV7-9 and TRBJ1-1; D is perhaps TRBD1 (6 bases). CDR3 length: 13 amino acids. Trimming pared 5 bases from V and 5 bases from J, leaving 12 bases between. Germline V gene lookup returns CDR1 SEHNR and CDR2 FQNEAQ (reference sequence). Written as DNA, the CDR3 is TGTGCCAGCAGCCGACAGGTACGGACTGAAGCTTTCTTT. Protein: CASSRQVRTEAFF. The variable domain in full, with the rest retrieved from reference TRBV7-9 and TRBJ1-1, is DTGVSQNPRHKITKRGQNVTFRCDPISEHNRLYWYRQTLGQGPEFLTYFQNEAQLEKSRLLSDRFSAERPKGSFSTLEIQRTEQGDSAMYLCASSRQVRTEAFFGQGTRLTVV.

The sample holds a few counts of this clonotype. J is TRBJ1-2 and V is TRBV20-1; D unresolved. The germline V gene encodes CDR1 DFQATT and CDR2 SNEGSKA (reference sequence). CDR3 size: 13 residues. V lost 0 bases and J lost 4, with 9 bases in between. In DNA form, the CDR3 reads TGCAGTGCTAGAGATCGGTATCTCTATGGCTACACCTTC. Residues: CSARDRYLYGYTF.

A single count supports this clonotype. This chain links TRBV14 with TRBJ2-3; D uncertain. The CDR3 is made up of 14 amino acids. Looked up from germline, CDR1 is SGHDN and CDR2 is FVKESK. V lost 4 bases to trimming and J lost 2 bases, with 10 bases between them. This CDR3 is CASSPRWDTDTQYF. The DNA for the CDR3 is TGTGCCAGCAGCCCCCGCTGGGACACAGATACGCAGTATTTT.

The V and J genes are TRBV7-9 and TRBJ2-1; D not certain. The germline V gene has CDR1 SEHNR and CDR2 FQNEAQ (reference sequence). The germline V and J ends were trimmed by 4 bases and 3 bases, with 7 bases remaining between them. This CDR3 comprises 13 residues. The CDR3, as DNA: TGTGCCAGCAGCTGGGCTAACTACAATGAGCAGTTCTTC. Amino acid sequence: CASSWANYNEQFF.

This sequence joins TRBV12-3 or TRBV12-4 and TRBJ1-5, with D unclear. The CDR3 loop spans 14 amino acids. The V and J ends lost 3 bases and 2 bases respectively, with 8 bases between them. The CDR3 region has the DNA TGTGCCAGCAGTTTCCTGGGAGGCAATCAGCCCCAGCATTTT. Encoded protein: CASSFLGGNQPQHF.

The J gene is TRBJ2-3, the V gene TRBV7-3; D is undetermined. Germline values: CDR1 SGHTA, CDR2 FQGTGA. Trimming left V 4 bases short and J 5 bases short, with 19 bases between. This CDR3 region has 16 residues. CDR3 DNA: TGTGCCAGCAGCTCAAGTGAATGGGCGCCTGGAGATACGCAGTATTTT. This sequence encodes CASSSSEWAPGDTQYF.

Only one count was recorded for this clonotype. The rearrangement uses TRBV18 and TRBJ2-2; no definite D call. CDR1 is KGHSH, CDR2 LQKENI, per germline. Trimming took 3 bases from V and 0 from J, leaving 11 bases between them. The length of the CDR3 is 16 residues. CDR3 region: CASSPGHLSNTGELFF. DNA for the CDR3: TGTGCCAGCTCACCCGGGCACCTATCGAACACCGGGGAGCTGTTTTTT.

This clonotype was counted a few times. This sequence joins TRBV7-2 and TRBJ1-5, with D possibly TRBD1 on 5 matching bases. The germline gives CDR1 SGHTA, CDR2 FQGNSA. V was shortened by 2 bases and J by 4 bases, with 12 bases between the two germline ends. The CDR3 length is 15 residues. The DNA for the CDR3 is TGTGCCAGCAGCTTAAGAGGGGCCGGAAATCAGCCCCAGCATTTT. The encoded protein is CASSLRGAGNQPQHF.

This clonotype was counted only a few times. Germline is not matched at one junction end, which may reflect a read error. The V and J genes are TRBV5-1 and TRBJ2-2; D not resolved. CDR3 length: 17 amino acids. Germline loops: CDR1 SGHRS, CDR2 YFSETQ. Here the CDR3 DNA reads TGCGCCAGCGGCTTATTGGTTGGAAACCCGAACACCGGGGAGCTGTTTTTT. As protein: CASGLLVGNPNTGELFF.

V usage is TRBV4-2 and J usage is TRBJ2-1; D ambiguous. The germline gives CDR1 LGHNA, CDR2 YNFKEQ. CDR3 length equals 15 residues. V gave up 6 bases and J gave up 3 bases, with 15 bases separating them. CDR3: CASRPRAGRYNEQFF. The CDR3 coding sequence is TGTGCCAGCAGACCTAGGGCCGGCCGCTACAATGAGCAGTTCTTC.

This clonotype was recorded a few times. V is TRBV15 and J is TRBJ2-2; D is ambiguous. CDR1 LNHNV and CDR2 YYDKDF come from the germline V gene (reference sequence). Between the trimmed V and J ends, which lost 0 bases and 2 bases, there was a span of 4 bases. The CDR3 sequence is 14 residues long. For the CDR3, the DNA is TGTGCCACCAGCAGAGAACTTAACACCGGGGAGCTGTTTTTT. Amino acid sequence: CATSRELNTGELFF.

This clonotype appeared a few times. The chain combines TRBV12-3 or TRBV12-4 with TRBJ2-5; TRBD2 is a possible D gene (7 bases). CDR3 length equals 14 residues. V lost 3 bases and J 4 bases, leaving 12 bases between the germline ends. This CDR3 reads CASSLGASGETQYF. CDR3 nucleotides: TGTGCCAGCAGTTTGGGGGCTAGCGGAGAGACCCAGTACTTC.

The chain has TRBV6-5 and TRBJ2-1, with 7 bases identical to TRBD2. The CDR3 contains 16 residues. J gave up 3 bases and V 2 bases, and 7 bases lay outside the gene matches. The germline V gene encodes CDR1 MNHEY and CDR2 SVGAGI. The CDR3 DNA reads as TGTGCCAGCAGTTACGAGGCTAGCGGATTCTACAATGAGCAGTTCTTC. Protein sequence: CASSYEASGFYNEQFF.

The chain carries TRBV5-1 and TRBJ2-1, with 12 positions matching TRBD2. The CDR3 has 15 amino acids. After removal of 0 bases from V and 8 bases from J, the junction contained 3 bases not matched to a gene. Per germline, CDR1 SGHRS and CDR2 YFSETQ. CDR3 protein: CASSLVSSGRDEQFF. The CDR3 DNA sequence: TGCGCCAGCAGCTTGGTTTCTAGCGGGAGGGATGAGCAGTTCTTC.

The chain couples TRBV25-1 to TRBJ2-5; D call uncertain. Germline CDR1 reads MGHDK; CDR2 reads SYGVNS. The CDR3 extends over 15 amino acids. Trimming shortened V by 4 bases and J by 1 base, and 13 bases separated the two germline ends. The CDR3 loop reads CASSVLGLGQETQYF. The CDR3 DNA sequence: TGTGCCAGCAGTGTCCTGGGGTTGGGCCAAGAGACCCAGTACTTC.